The next 27 T cell receptor beta chains were all read from a single sample in a study of T cell repertoires in cytomegalovirus infection. Each CDR3 protein gets one entry after TCRdb re-called the reads with MiXCR. The sample yields 310,000 or so distinct CDR3 sequences, about 9.2% seen once. Source material: PBMCs. All receptors derive from a human donor in good health (CMV status not recorded). Some clones in this sample may be carry-over from other donors' samples.

Many counts were recorded for this clonotype. The chain combines TRBV7-2 with TRBJ1-5; D ambiguous. From germline, CDR1 is SGHTA and CDR2 FQGNSA. This CDR3 is built from 16 residues. Trimming removed 1 base from V and 4 bases from J, with 14 bases in between. CDR3 region: CASSLVFGPGNQPQHF. The DNA for the CDR3 is TGTGCCAGCAGCTTAGTTTTCGGGCCCGGGAATCAGCCCCAGCATTTT.

This chain uses TRBV20-1 with TRBJ1-1, with 8 bases aligning to TRBD1. This CDR3 has 14 amino acids. Germline V gene sequence: CDR1 DFQATT, CDR2 SNEGSKA (reference sequence). Unmatched junction bases numbered 8, after V lost 3 bases and J lost 5 bases. The CDR3 DNA is TGCAGTGCTAGGAACAGGGGGATGGTTACTGAAGCTTTCTTT. Its protein is CSARNRGMVTEAFF.

The V gene is TRBV7-9, the J gene TRBJ2-7, with a weak D call TRBD1 (6 bases). CDR3 length: 13 amino acids. Looked up from germline, CDR1 is SEHNR and CDR2 is FQNEAQ (reference sequence). The germline V and J ends were trimmed by 10 bases and 0 bases, with 13 bases remaining between them. This CDR3 reads CAKGVLSSYEQYV. CDR3 DNA: TGTGCCAAGGGGGTCCTAAGCTCCTACGAGCAGTACGTC.

This clonotype was detected many times. The gene calls are TRBV20-1 and TRBJ1-4; possibly TRBD1 for D (5 bases). CDR1 is DFQATT and CDR2 is SNEGSKA in the germline V gene (reference sequence). The V gene lost 4 bases and the J gene lost 7 bases, with 22 bases spanning the gap. CDR3 size: 16 residues. This chain's CDR3 is CSAISVETSGGEKLFF. The DNA of the CDR3 is TGCAGTGCTATTTCGGTGGAGACTTCTGGGGGTGAAAAACTGTTTTTT.

The chain joins TRBV20-1 to TRBJ1-1, with D possibly matching TRBD1 (6 bases). Germline CDR1 is DFQATT and CDR2 is SNEGSKA (reference sequence). The V gene lost 0 bases and the J gene lost 5 bases, with 10 bases spanning the gap. This CDR3 has 13 amino acids. The CDR3 reads CSARDLQGTEAFF. In DNA form, the CDR3 reads TGCAGTGCTAGAGATCTCCAGGGGACTGAAGCTTTCTTT.

This clonotype occurred many times. The chain links TRBV20-1 to TRBJ1-6, with 11 bases lining up with TRBD1. The CDR3 covers 17 residues. The germline gives CDR1 DFQATT, CDR2 SNEGSKA (reference sequence). Trimming cost V 1 base and J 9 bases; bases outside gene matches: 11. The CDR3 region is CSARGGMDRGRFSPLHF. CDR3 nucleotides: TGCAGTGCTAGAGGTGGGATGGACAGGGGGCGGTTTTCACCCCTCCACTTT.

This clonotype was counted ten times or more. V is TRBV7-2 and J is TRBJ1-4; the D gene is possibly TRBD1 (5 bases). The V end was cut by 4 bases, the J end by 7 bases, with 16 bases between. Germline lookup yields CDR1 SGHTA and CDR2 FQGNSA. The CDR3 is 15 amino acids. CDR3 nucleotide sequence: TGTGCCAGCAGCTCCCGTATGGGGGGTACTGAAAAACTGTTTTTT. It codes for CASSSRMGGTEKLFF.

Turning to this clonotype: A much larger clone sits a single nucleotide away, making a read error possible. Here the CDR3 reads CDSSIGRGWDQPQHF. The DNA of the CDR3 is TGTGACAGTAGTATCGGCAGGGGCTGGGATCAGCCCCAGCATTTT. The chain links TRBV19 to TRBJ1-5; maybe TRBD1 (6 bases). Germline lookup yields CDR1 LNHDA and CDR2 SQIVND (reference sequence). CDR3 length: 15 residues.

The table lists this clonotype with many counts. The chain is built from TRBV12-3 or TRBV12-4 and TRBJ1-4, with D possibly matching TRBD1 (6 bases). V lost 7 bases, J lost 2 bases, and 14 bases lay in between. The CDR3 length is 15 residues. The CDR3 spells CASTFSGATNEKLFF. Here the CDR3 DNA reads TGTGCCAGCACCTTCTCGGGGGCGACTAATGAAAAACTGTTTTTT.

This clonotype was recorded many times. The chain has TRBV20-1 and TRBJ2-3; no clear D. The CDR3 totals 14 residues. The V gene's germline CDR1 is DFQATT and CDR2 SNEGSKA (reference sequence). V lost 0 bases to trimming and J lost 3 bases, with 10 bases between them. CDR3 nucleotide sequence: TGCAGTGCTAGAGATCGCGGAAGGACAGATACGCAGTATTTT. It codes for CSARDRGRTDTQYF.

This clonotype has only a few counts. The chain carries TRBV20-1 and TRBJ2-1; 10 bases map to TRBD2. V dropped 3 bases and J dropped 4; count of bases not matched to a gene: 9. Germline lookup yields CDR1 DFQATT and CDR2 SNEGSKA (reference sequence). This CDR3 region has 16 residues. The DNA of the CDR3 is TGCAGTGCTAGCCAGATAGCGGGGGGCCCGTACAATGAGCAGTTCTTC. It yields the protein CSASQIAGGPYNEQFF.

The chain uses TRBV5-5 and TRBJ1-1; possible D gene TRBD1, 6 bases. The length of the CDR3 is 13 residues. Trimming took off 2 bases at V and 5 bases at J, with 10 bases between the two ends. Germline CDR1 is SGHKS and CDR2 is YYEKEE (reference sequence). The CDR3 sequence: CASSFSGETEAFF. As DNA, the CDR3 is TGTGCCAGCAGCTTTTCAGGGGAAACTGAAGCTTTCTTT.

This clonotype was seen ten or more times. The chain links TRBV7-2 to TRBJ2-5; D possibly corresponds to TRBD2 (7 bases). Deletions cut 2 bases from V and 5 bases from J, with 15 bases between. The CDR3 is 15 residues long. Germline CDR1 and CDR2: SGHTA and FQGNSA. CDR3 DNA: TGTGCCAGCAGCTTAATAGGGGGGGGGTTCGAGACCCAGTACTTC. This encodes CASSLIGGGFETQYF.

Many counts were recorded for this clonotype. The gene calls are TRBV12-5 and TRBJ2-1; D gene unclear. The CDR3 contains 16 residues. Trimming cost V 1 base and J 4 bases, with 14 bases left between them. In germline, CDR1 is LGHNT, CDR2 FRNRAP. The CDR3 DNA reads as TGTGCTAGTGGTTTGGCACCCACCAGCAGTTACAATGAGCAGTTCTTC. It codes for CASGLAPTSSYNEQFF.

This clonotype was counted many times. The CDR3 nucleotides are TGCAGCGTTGAAAGAGTACAAGAGACCCAGTACTTC. Protein sequence: CSVERVQETQYF. V is TRBV29-1 and J is TRBJ2-5, with unresolved D. This CDR3 region has 12 residues. With 2 bases removed from V and 2 bases from J, the gap between germline ends came to 6 bases. The germline gives CDR1 SQVTM, CDR2 ANQGSEA.

This clonotype appeared many times. The chain has TRBV2 and TRBJ1-2; 8 nucleotides line up with TRBD1. Losses at the gene ends were 4 bases for V and 5 bases for J; bases not matched to a gene: 6. Germline V lookup: CDR1 SNHLY, CDR2 FYNNEI. This CDR3 is built from 14 residues. This CDR3 reads CASSAMTGEYGYTF. DNA of the CDR3: TGTGCCAGCAGTGCGATGACAGGGGAATATGGCTACACCTTC.

In this sample, this clonotype turned up many times. The chain combines TRBV20-1 with TRBJ1-2; TRBD1 aligns across 8 bases. The J segment lost 4 bases and the V segment lost 5 bases, leaving 3 bases of the junction unmatched. CDR1 is DFQATT, CDR2 SNEGSKA, per germline (reference sequence). The CDR3 sequence is 12 residues long. CDR3: CSAWTGSYGYTF. The CDR3 nucleotides are TGCAGTGCTTGGACAGGGTCCTATGGCTACACCTTC.

This clonotype was observed many times. This chain links TRBV20-1 with TRBJ2-3; D gene unclear. The CDR3 sequence is 14 residues long. CDR1 is DFQATT and CDR2 is SNEGSKA in the germline V gene (reference sequence). Trimming shortened V by 0 bases and J by 2 bases, and 9 bases separated the two germline ends. The DNA of the CDR3 is TGCAGTGCTAGAGATCAGAAAGACACAGATACGCAGTATTTT. Encoded protein: CSARDQKDTDTQYF.

The chain carries TRBV20-1 and TRBJ2-1, with 11 positions matching TRBD1. Trimming cost V 6 bases and J 4 bases; bases outside gene matches: 8. This CDR3 region has 15 residues. CDR1 and CDR2 from the germline V gene are DFQATT and SNEGSKA (reference sequence). The CDR3 is CSAAGDRGFYNEQFF. CDR3 coding DNA: TGCAGTGCCGCAGGGGACAGGGGGTTTTACAATGAGCAGTTCTTC.

V and J are TRBV7-9 and TRBJ1-1; the match to TRBD1 covers 8 bases. The germline CDR1 and CDR2 sequences are SEHNR and FQNEAQ (reference sequence). The CDR3 totals 14 residues. J was trimmed by 1 base and V by 8 bases; bases with no gene match: 6. The CDR3 sequence: CASGMGQANTEAFF. The CDR3 bases are TGTGCCAGCGGAATGGGACAGGCGAACACTGAAGCTTTCTTT.

This clonotype was detected ten times or more. CDR3 sequence (DNA): TGCGCCAGCAGCGTATACCCGGGACAGGGGGAGACCCAGTACTTC. It specifies CASSVYPGQGETQYF. This chain links TRBV5-1 with TRBJ2-5, with TRBD1 matching 10 bases. V lost 4 bases, J lost 5 bases, and 8 bases stayed unmatched. This CDR3 comprises 15 residues. Germline CDR1 and CDR2: SGHRS and YFSETQ.

This clonotype was picked up many times. The rearrangement uses TRBV7-8 and TRBJ2-5; 9 bases agree with TRBD1. The CDR3 has 16 residues. The germline V gene encodes CDR1 SGHVS and CDR2 FQNEAQ. Trimming cost V 4 bases and J 2 bases; bases outside gene matches: 8. CDR3 sequence: CASSSSTGGRQETQYF. CDR3 nucleotides: TGTGCCAGCAGCTCTTCGACAGGGGGTCGTCAAGAGACCCAGTACTTC.

The chain employs TRBV6-6 and TRBJ2-1, with D possibly being TRBD1 or TRBD2 (5 bases each). The CDR3 covers 16 residues. CDR1 and CDR2 from the germline V gene are MNHNY and SVGAGI (reference sequence). The ends were cut back, 6 bases at V and 0 bases at J, with 15 bases in the middle. The CDR3 sequence: CASSRDPMSSYNEQFF. CDR3 bases: TGTGCCAGCAGCAGGGACCCGATGAGCTCCTACAATGAGCAGTTCTTC.

This clonotype appeared many times. This chain connects TRBV6-1 to TRBJ2-2; TRBD1 matches at 10 bases. This CDR3 has 16 residues. Unmatched junction bases numbered 3, after V lost 5 bases and J lost 0 bases. Germline assignment: CDR1 MNHNS and CDR2 SASEGT. The CDR3 bases are TGTGCCAGCAGTCTTGACAGGGGGCCGAACACCGGGGAGCTGTTTTTT. Protein sequence: CASSLDRGPNTGELFF.

This clonotype was detected ten times or more. This rearrangement joins TRBV24-1 to TRBJ1-2; D is unclear. The CDR3 covers 16 residues. V shed 0 bases and J shed 8 bases, with 18 bases lying between them. The germline V gene encodes CDR1 KGHDR and CDR2 SFDVKD. The CDR3 DNA is TGTGCCACCAGTGATTTGAGTATGATCGGACCCCTCGGCTACACCTTC. It yields the protein CATSDLSMIGPLGYTF.

This clonotype was detected many times. The chain carries TRBV6-6 and TRBJ1-5; D gene uncertain. This CDR3 has 15 amino acids. V gave up 4 bases and J gave up 6 bases, with 16 bases separating them. The germline CDR1 and CDR2 sequences are MNHNY and SVGAGI (reference sequence). This CDR3 is CASSLTMDVGQPQHF. The CDR3 region has the DNA TGTGCCAGCAGTTTGACCATGGATGTCGGTCAGCCCCAGCATTTT.

There are a few counts of this clonotype. CDR3: CASAEANEQFF. The CDR3 coding sequence is TGCGCCAGCGCGGAAGCCAATGAGCAGTTCTTC. The V and J genes are TRBV5-1 and TRBJ2-1; no reliable D call. V gave up 7 bases and J gave up 6 bases, with 8 bases separating them. The CDR3 contains 11 residues. The germline V gene encodes CDR1 SGHRS and CDR2 YFSETQ.